This TCR beta chain was observed in a study of blood T cell repertoires in COVID-19. At the level of the study: The United States, Italy and Spain provided the acute and convalescent COVID-19 samples.

The table came from immunoSEQ multiplex PCR; TCRdb's copy has only in-frame clones and leaves some out. The sample consists of fewer than 250,000 clones, approximately 80% of them appearing once. Seattle enrolled patients during active infection and tracked them longitudinally. Only a few counts were recorded for this clone. CDR3 size: 13 residues. V shed 4 bases and J shed 1 base, with 9 bases lying between them. Germline assignment: CDR1 SGHRS and CDR2 YFSETQ. J is TRBJ2-7 and V is TRBV5-1, with D perhaps matching TRBD2 (5 bases). The sample was peripheral blood. The sequence was obtained from a woman of 80 years or more with COVID-19, enrolled during active disease. CDR3 DNA: TGCGCCAGCAGCCCTTCGGGGTCCTACGAGCAGTACGTC. As protein: CASSPSGSYEQYV.